This record looks at one T cell receptor (beta chain) sequence and its context. Its antigen is unknown. The data belong to a study of shared clonotypes between healthy human individuals. Study conclusions and caveats: Estimated richness values were generally larger in naive subsets than in memory subsets.

It was at deep level that the assay was run. Method: immunoSEQ multiplex PCR; TCRdb's copy keeps in-frame clones and lacks some. The sample lists just over 2,000,000 clones; 95% were seen once. Material: naive CD4+ T cells sorted from blood. Subset specified: CD45RA+ positively selected. The receptor was derived from a man aged 18-30 years in good health.

For the CDR3, the DNA is TGTGCCAGCAGCGTCTCGGGGGGGCCTGCCGGGGAGCTGTTTTTT. Translated, it gives CASSVSGGPAGELFF. This rearrangement joins TRBV9 to TRBJ2-2; 8 bases align to TRBD2. The CDR3 loop spans 15 amino acids. V dropped 2 bases and J dropped 6; count of bases not matched to a gene: 6. Germline V gene sequence: CDR1 SGDLS, CDR2 YYNGEE.